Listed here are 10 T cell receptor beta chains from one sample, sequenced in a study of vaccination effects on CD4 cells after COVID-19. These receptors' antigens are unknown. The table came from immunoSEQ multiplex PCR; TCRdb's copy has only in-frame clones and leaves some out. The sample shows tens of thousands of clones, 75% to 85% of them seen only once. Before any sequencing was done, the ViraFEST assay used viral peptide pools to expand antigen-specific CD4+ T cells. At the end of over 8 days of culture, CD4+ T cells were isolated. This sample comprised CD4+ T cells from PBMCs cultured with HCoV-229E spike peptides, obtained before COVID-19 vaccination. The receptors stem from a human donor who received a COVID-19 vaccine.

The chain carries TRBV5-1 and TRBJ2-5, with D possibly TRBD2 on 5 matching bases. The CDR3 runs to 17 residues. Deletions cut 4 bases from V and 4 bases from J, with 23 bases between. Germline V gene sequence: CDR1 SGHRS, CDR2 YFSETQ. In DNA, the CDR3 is TGCGCCAGCAGCGCCTCCCCGACCCGGACTCCGCCAGAGACCCAGTACTTC. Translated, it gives CASSASPTRTPPETQYF. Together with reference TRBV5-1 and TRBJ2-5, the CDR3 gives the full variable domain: KAGVTQTPRYLIKTRGQQVTLSCSPISGHRSVSWYQQTPGQGLQFLFEYFSETQRNKGNFPGRFSGRQFSNSRSEMNVSTLELGDSALYLCASSASPTRTPPETQYFGPGTRLLVL.

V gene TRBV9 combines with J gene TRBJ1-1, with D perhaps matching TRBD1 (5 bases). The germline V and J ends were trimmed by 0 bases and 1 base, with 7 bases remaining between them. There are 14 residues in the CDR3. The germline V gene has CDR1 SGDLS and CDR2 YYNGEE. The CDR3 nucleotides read TGTGCCAGCAGCGTAGGACAGACGAACACTGAAGCTTTCTTT. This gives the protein CASSVGQTNTEAFF.

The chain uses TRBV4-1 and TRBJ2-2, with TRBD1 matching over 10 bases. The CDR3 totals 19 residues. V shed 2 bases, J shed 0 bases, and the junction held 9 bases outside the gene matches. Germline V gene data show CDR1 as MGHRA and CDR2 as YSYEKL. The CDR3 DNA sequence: TGCGCCAGCAGCCAAACCTGGACAGGGGGGCGAGCGAACACCGGGGAGCTGTTTTTT. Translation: CASSQTWTGGRANTGELFF.

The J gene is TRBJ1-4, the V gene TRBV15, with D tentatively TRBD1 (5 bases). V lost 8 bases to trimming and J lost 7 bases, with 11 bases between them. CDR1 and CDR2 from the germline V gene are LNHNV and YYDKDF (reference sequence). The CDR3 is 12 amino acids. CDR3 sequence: CATSAGREKLFF. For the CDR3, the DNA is TGTGCCACCTCAGCGGGGCGTGAAAAACTGTTTTTT.

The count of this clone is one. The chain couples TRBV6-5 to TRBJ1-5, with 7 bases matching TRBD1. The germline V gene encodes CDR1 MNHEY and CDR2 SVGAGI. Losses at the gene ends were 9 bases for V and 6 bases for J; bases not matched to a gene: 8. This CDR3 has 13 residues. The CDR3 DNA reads TGTGCCAGTCACAGGGGAGGGGGTCAGCCCCAGCATTTT. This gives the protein CASHRGGGQPQHF.

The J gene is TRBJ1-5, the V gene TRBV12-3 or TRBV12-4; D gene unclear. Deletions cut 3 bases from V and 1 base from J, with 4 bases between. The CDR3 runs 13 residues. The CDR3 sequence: CASSFKSNQPQHF. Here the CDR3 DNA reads TGTGCCAGCAGTTTTAAGAGCAATCAGCCCCAGCATTTT.

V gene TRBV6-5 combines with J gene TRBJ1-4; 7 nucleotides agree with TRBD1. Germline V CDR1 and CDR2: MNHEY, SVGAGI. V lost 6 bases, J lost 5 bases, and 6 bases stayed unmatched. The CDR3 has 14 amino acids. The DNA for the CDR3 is TGTGCCAGCAGGAGGGGACAGCAAAATGAAAAACTGTTTTTT. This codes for CASRRGQQNEKLFF.

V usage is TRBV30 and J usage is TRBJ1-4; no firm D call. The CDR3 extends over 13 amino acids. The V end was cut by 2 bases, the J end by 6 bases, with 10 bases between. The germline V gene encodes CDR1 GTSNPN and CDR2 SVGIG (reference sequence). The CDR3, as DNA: TGTGCCTGGAGTCCAGGCCTCGATGAAAAACTGTTTTTT. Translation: CAWSPGLDEKLFF.

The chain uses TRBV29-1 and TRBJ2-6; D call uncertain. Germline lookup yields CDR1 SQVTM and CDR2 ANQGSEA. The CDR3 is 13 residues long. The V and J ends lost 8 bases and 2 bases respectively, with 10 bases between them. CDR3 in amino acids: CSIRPPGANVLTF. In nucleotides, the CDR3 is TGCAGCATCCGACCCCCTGGGGCCAACGTCCTGACTTTC.

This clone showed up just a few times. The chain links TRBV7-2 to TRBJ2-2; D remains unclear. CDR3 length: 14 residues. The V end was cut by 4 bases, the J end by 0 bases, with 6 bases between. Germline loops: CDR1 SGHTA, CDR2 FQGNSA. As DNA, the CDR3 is TGTGCCAGCAGCTCGCCCGCGAACACCGGGGAGCTGTTTTTT. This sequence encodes CASSSPANTGELFF.